This entry concerns a single T cell receptor (beta chain). Its antigen is undetermined. With 60 Vbeta and 13 Jbeta primers, the PCR was carried out. Libraries were prepared by immunoSEQ multiplex PCR; TCRdb keeps only in-frame clonotypes and omits some of them. The sample carries about 160,000 clones, around 84% recorded once. These data belong to a study of cytomegalovirus exposure and HLA in healthy donors. Whole-study findings and limits: The later analysis indicated that the majority of CMV-associated TCR beta chains appeared HLA-restricted. According to reports, the classifier identified cytomegalovirus status with high specificity and sensitivity. There were under 200 TCR beta chains listed as cytomegalovirus-associated.

The CDR3 covers 15 residues. V was shortened by 6 bases and J by 1 base, with 15 bases between the two germline ends. CDR1 is SNHLY, CDR2 FYNNEI, per germline. Sequenced sample: PBMCs. V and J are TRBV2 and TRBJ1-1; unclear D gene. The sequence was obtained from a male donor in good health and CMV-seropositive. The CDR3 protein is CASSGFGGGNTEAFF. The CDR3 bases are TGTGCCAGCAGCGGCTTCGGTGGAGGGAACACTGAAGCTTTCTTT. The full variable domain, completed using reference TRBV2 and TRBJ1-1, is EPEVTQTPSHQVTQMGQEVILRCVPISNHLYFYWYRQILGQKVEFLVSFYNNEISEKSEIFDDQFSVERPDGSNFTLKIRSTKLEDSAMYFCASSGFGGGNTEAFFGQGTRLTVV.